These 28 T cell receptor beta chains came from one sample sequenced in a study of blood T cell repertoires in COVID-19. Clones were read by immunoSEQ multiplex PCR, and TCRdb kept only the in-frame ones, dropping some. Among approximately 130,000 clones listed, 83% were seen once. Sequenced material: PBMCs or T cells enriched from blood (not recorded which). The receptors originated from a man aged 25 to 40 who had recovered from COVID-19.

The J gene is TRBJ2-3, the V gene TRBV5-1; no reliable D call. The V gene's germline CDR1 is SGHRS and CDR2 YFSETQ. This CDR3 has 15 amino acids. V was pared by 4 bases and J by 2 bases, with 14 bases between. CDR3 coding DNA: TGCGCCAGCAGCCCCGACGGGTTGTACACAGATACGCAGTATTTT. This encodes CASSPDGLYTDTQYF.

J is TRBJ2-1 and V is TRBV7-6; possible D gene TRBD2, 5 bases. V lost 5 bases to trimming and J lost 8 bases, with 10 bases between them. The CDR3 length is 12 residues. CDR1 and CDR2 (germline): SGHVS, FNYEAQ. The CDR3 nucleotides are TGTGCCAGCAGCCGAGGACTGGATGAGCAGTTCTTC. This translates into CASSRGLDEQFF.

V gene TRBV28 combines with J gene TRBJ2-5, with 10 bases lining up with TRBD1. The CDR3 is 16 amino acids. J lost 4 bases, V lost 5 bases, and 10 bases had no gene match. Germline CDR1 reads MDHEN; CDR2 reads SYDVKM. The DNA of the CDR3 is TGTGCCAGCAGTGCGTCGACAGGGGGCTACGGAGAGACCCAGTACTTC. Its protein product is CASSASTGGYGETQYF. Drawing the rest from reference TRBV28 and TRBJ2-5, the complete variable domain is DVKVTQSSRYLVKRTGEKVFLECVQDMDHENMFWYRQDPGLGLRLIYFSYDVKMKEKGDIPEGYSVSREKKERFSLILESASTNQTSMYLCASSASTGGYGETQYFGPGTRLLVL.

The rearrangement links TRBV5-8 to TRBJ2-4; 7 bases match TRBD1. V lost 4 bases, J lost 4 bases, and 2 bases stayed unmatched. The V gene's germline CDR1 is SGHTS and CDR2 YDEGEE. This CDR3 has 13 residues. CDR3 sequence reads: CASSQGQKNIQYF. The CDR3 nucleotides read TGTGCCAGCAGCCAGGGACAGAAAAACATTCAGTACTTC.

The chain has TRBV27 and TRBJ1-1; a weak D match, TRBD1 (5 bases). Trimming removed 2 bases from V and 3 bases from J, with 16 bases in between. Germline CDR1 is MNHEY and CDR2 is SMNVEV (reference sequence). CDR3 size: 16 residues. This chain's CDR3 is CASSLDGKGVDTEAFF. The CDR3 bases are TGTGCCAGCAGTTTAGACGGCAAAGGGGTGGACACTGAAGCTTTCTTT.

The chain has TRBV20-1 and TRBJ2-3; possibly TRBD2 for D (5 bases). The CDR3 covers 13 residues. Germline loops: CDR1 DFQATT, CDR2 SNEGSKA (reference sequence). V lost 3 bases, J lost 1 base, and 8 bases lay in between. CDR3 loop: CSASVGGTDTQYF. The CDR3 DNA reads TGCAGTGCTAGTGTCGGGGGCACAGATACGCAGTATTTT.

The chain carries TRBV2 and TRBJ1-1; 7 bases align to TRBD1. The CDR3 has 11 residues. With 6 bases clipped from V and 7 bases from J, the junction kept 2 bases outside the gene matches. The germline V gene encodes CDR1 SNHLY and CDR2 FYNNEI. CDR3 protein: CASRRQGEAFF. As DNA, the CDR3 is TGTGCCAGCAGGCGACAGGGTGAAGCTTTCTTT.

This clone was picked up one time. The J gene is TRBJ1-3, the V gene TRBV6-5, with TRBD1 matching over 7 bases. The CDR3 extends over 15 amino acids. Germline CDR1 and CDR2: MNHEY and SVGAGI. V lost 2 bases and J lost 2; bases outside the gene matches: 3. The CDR3 region has the DNA TGTGCCAGCAGTTACGACAGGGAACCTGGAAACACCATATATTTT. The encoded protein is CASSYDREPGNTIYF.

The chain links TRBV5-4 to TRBJ2-3; 7 nucleotides agree with TRBD2. The length of the CDR3 is 14 residues. From germline, CDR1 is SGHNT and CDR2 YYREEE (reference sequence). Trimming removed 5 bases from V and 0 bases from J; junction bases left unmatched: 3. The CDR3, as DNA: TGTGCCAGCAGGCTAGCGGTTAGCACAGATACGCAGTATTTT. Translation: CASRLAVSTDTQYF.

The V gene is TRBV27, the J gene TRBJ2-7; TRBD1 matches 9 bases. This CDR3 region has 13 residues. Per germline, CDR1 MNHEY and CDR2 SMNVEV (reference sequence). J lost 3 bases, V lost 7 bases, and 4 bases had no gene match. CDR3 region: CASKADRGYEQYF. For the CDR3, the DNA is TGTGCCAGCAAAGCGGACAGGGGCTACGAGCAGTACTTC.

The chain recombines TRBV3-1 (or the pseudogene TRBV3-2) with TRBJ1-2; D gene uncertain. The ends were cut back, 4 bases at V and 0 bases at J, with 12 bases in the middle. Germline V gene lookup returns CDR1 LGHDT and CDR2 YNNKEL (reference sequence). The CDR3 consists of 15 residues. The CDR3 DNA reads as TGTGCCAGCAGCCGTTCTGTCGGTTCTAACTATGGCTACACCTTC. It encodes CASSRSVGSNYGYTF.

This chain uses TRBV5-4 with TRBJ1-5; 9 bases map to TRBD1. Germline values: CDR1 SGHNT, CDR2 YYREEE (reference sequence). Losses at the gene ends were 3 bases for V and 2 bases for J; bases not matched to a gene: 3. This CDR3 is built from 15 residues. The CDR3: CASSSDRGGNQPQHF. CDR3 coding DNA: TGTGCCAGCAGCTCGGACAGGGGAGGCAATCAGCCCCAGCATTTT.

The DNA for the CDR3 is TGTGCCAGCAGCCTAGCCTTTAGCGGATCCACAGATACGCAGTATTTT. Translating gives CASSLAFSGSTDTQYF. The J gene is TRBJ2-3, the V gene TRBV5-6, with D possibly matching TRBD2 (6 bases). The germline gives CDR1 SGHDT, CDR2 YYEEEE. V lost 4 bases and J 2 bases, leaving 17 bases between the germline ends. The CDR3 consists of 16 residues.

The DNA for the CDR3 is TGTGCCAGCGGACAGAATTCACCCCTCCACTTT. Translated: CASGQNSPLHF. The rearrangement links TRBV10-3 to TRBJ1-6; TRBD1 is a possible D gene (6 bases). This CDR3 comprises 11 residues. V lost 10 bases to trimming and J lost 7 bases, with 8 bases between them. From germline, CDR1 is ENHRY and CDR2 SYGVKD.

V is TRBV15 and J is TRBJ2-7; the match to TRBD2 covers 9 bases. Germline V gene lookup returns CDR1 LNHNV and CDR2 YYDKDF (reference sequence). This CDR3 contains 15 residues. Losses at the gene ends were 9 bases for V and 4 bases for J; bases not matched to a gene: 13. The CDR3 bases are TGTGCCACGTCCAGCTCTAGCGGGATAGGTTACGAGCAGTACTTC. This sequence encodes CATSSSSGIGYEQYF.

This chain joins TRBV18 and TRBJ1-1; tentative D call: TRBD1 (5 bases). Germline CDR1 is KGHSH and CDR2 is LQKENI. With 2 bases removed from V and 0 bases from J, the gap between germline ends came to 7 bases. There are 14 residues in the CDR3. The CDR3 loop reads CASSPDRMNTEAFF. CDR3 coding DNA: TGTGCCAGCTCACCAGACAGAATGAACACTGAAGCTTTCTTT.

V usage is TRBV19 and J usage is TRBJ2-7, with TRBD2 as a possible D gene (5 bases). The CDR3 runs to 13 residues. V lost 3 bases to trimming and J lost 2 bases, with 8 bases between them. Per germline, CDR1 LNHDA and CDR2 SQIVND (reference sequence). CDR3 in DNA: TGTGCCAGTAGTATTGGAGGAGCCTACGAGCAGTACTTC. Protein: CASSIGGAYEQYF.

This rearrangement joins TRBV29-1 to TRBJ1-2; the match to TRBD1 covers 8 bases. The V gene end was trimmed by 1 base and the J gene end by 1 base; junction bases not matched to a gene: 5. The CDR3 length is 15 residues. Germline V gives CDR1 SQVTM, CDR2 ANQGSEA. The CDR3 spells CSVEGWTGSNYGYTF. CDR3 nucleotide sequence: TGCAGCGTTGAAGGGTGGACAGGGAGTAACTATGGCTACACCTTC.

This clone was counted between two and nine times. The J gene is TRBJ1-1, the V gene TRBV25-1; D call uncertain. The ends were cut back, 6 bases at V and 0 bases at J, with 8 bases in the middle. The germline CDR1 and CDR2 sequences are MGHDK and SYGVNS. CDR3 length equals 13 residues. The CDR3 DNA is TGTGCCAGCAGAAGCACAGTGAACACTGAAGCTTTCTTT. As protein: CASRSTVNTEAFF.

J is TRBJ1-5 and V is TRBV6-1; TRBD1 matches at 9 bases. Trimming removed 1 base from V and 1 base from J; junction bases left unmatched: 5. The CDR3 covers 17 residues. CDR1 MNHNS and CDR2 SASEGT come from the germline V gene. The CDR3 sequence is CASSEGTGGASNQPQHF. The CDR3 region has the DNA TGTGCCAGCAGTGAAGGTACAGGGGGCGCGAGCAATCAGCCCCAGCATTTT.

The chain employs TRBV12-3 or TRBV12-4 and TRBJ1-1, with a possible D match to TRBD1 (5 bases). This CDR3 comprises 12 residues. The V gene lost 5 bases and the J gene lost 12 bases, with 16 bases spanning the gap. This CDR3 is CASSAKSGITFF. For the CDR3, the DNA is TGTGCCAGCAGTGCCAAATCAGGGATAACTTTCTTT.

The chain couples TRBV5-1 to TRBJ2-1; D may be TRBD2 (5 bases). This CDR3 contains 15 residues. Per germline, CDR1 SGHRS and CDR2 YFSETQ. V lost 4 bases and J lost 5, with 16 bases in between. The CDR3: CASSETTLQNNEQFF. The CDR3 coding sequence is TGCGCCAGCAGCGAGACTACACTCCAGAACAATGAGCAGTTCTTC. Looking up the rest from reference TRBV5-1 and TRBJ2-1 gives the full variable domain: KAGVTQTPRYLIKTRGQQVTLSCSPISGHRSVSWYQQTPGQGLQFLFEYFSETQRNKGNFPGRFSGRQFSNSRSEMNVSTLELGDSALYLCASSETTLQNNEQFFGPGTRLTVL.

The rearrangement joins TRBV5-1 to TRBJ2-3; TRBD2 aligns across 8 bases. V trimming: 4 bases; J trimming: 5 bases; junction bases outside the gene matches: 15. This CDR3 spans 17 amino acids. Germline CDR1 reads SGHRS; CDR2 reads YFSETQ. The CDR3 protein is CASSGGTRTFKGDTQYF. The CDR3 coding sequence is TGCGCCAGCAGCGGCGGGACTAGGACCTTTAAAGGAGATACGCAGTATTTT.

The CDR3 spells CASSPLPGVDTIYF. CDR3 in DNA: TGTGCCAGCTCACCACTTCCGGGAGTGGACACCATATATTTT. The rearrangement uses TRBV18 and TRBJ1-3; D unresolved. Germline V gene lookup returns CDR1 KGHSH and CDR2 LQKENI. The CDR3 consists of 14 residues. V gave up 1 base and J gave up 8 bases, with 12 bases separating them.

CDR3 DNA: TGCGCCAGCAGTATCGACACAAGGACAGGGGGCAACTATGGCTACACCTTC. Its translation: CASSIDTRTGGNYGYTF. The rearrangement joins TRBV5-1 to TRBJ1-2; 11 bases are shared with TRBD1. The length of the CDR3 is 17 residues. From germline, CDR1 is SGHRS and CDR2 YFSETQ. V dropped 5 bases and J dropped 2; count of bases not matched to a gene: 11.

The chain joins TRBV12-2 to TRBJ2-5; the tabulated D call, TRBD2, remains unverified against the DNA. TRBV12-2 is assigned pseudogene status. This CDR3 is built from 15 residues. This CDR3 is CASRLGGRAQETQYF. DNA for the CDR3: TGTGCAAGTCGCTTGGGCGGGAGGGCCCAAGAGACCCAGTACTTC.

The chain is built from TRBV29-1 and TRBJ2-3, with TRBD2 identical over 9 bases. CDR3 size: 15 residues. Per the germline V gene, CDR1 is SQVTM and CDR2 is ANQGSEA. Losses at the gene ends were 2 bases for V and 2 bases for J; bases not matched to a gene: 5. CDR3 nucleotides: TGCAGCGTTGAACCGGGCGGGAGGGCCACAGATACGCAGTATTTT. Its protein is CSVEPGGRATDTQYF.

The V call is TRBV9, the J call TRBJ1-3; D unclear. Between the trimmed V and J ends, which lost 0 bases and 3 bases, there was a span of 13 bases. There are 16 residues in the CDR3. Germline V gene data show CDR1 as SGDLS and CDR2 as YYNGEE. CDR3 in amino acids: CASSVEAGIYGNTIYF. Written as DNA, the CDR3 is TGTGCCAGCAGCGTAGAGGCGGGGATCTATGGAAACACCATATATTTT.